This entry lists 6 T cell receptor beta chains sequenced from one sample in a study of Graves' ophthalmopathy and Graves' hyperthyroidism (dated by TCRdb to 2016 to 2018). Sequenced on an Illumina HiSeq 2000. For repertoire sequencing, TCR beta CDR3 regions were amplified from RNA transcripts. The first round was an RT-PCR using HTBI primers with the Qiagen OneStep RT-PCR kit, and this first round was followed by a second-round multiplex PCR, then size selection and purification. TCRdb passed the public sequencing reads through fastp at Q25 and MiXCR, retaining productive beta sequences. Records with the same CDR3 protein are collapsed into one entry carrying the most frequent genes and DNA. Within this sample are about 1.2 million distinct CDR3 sequences, with about 36% of them counted one time only. The ten largest clones capture around 10% of the sample. The sample taken for sequencing was peripheral blood or thyroid tissue (not recorded which). These receptor sequences come from an adult man with Graves' hyperthyroidism.

Concerning this clonotype: Just one base apart from a much larger clone, this may be a read error. The chain recombines TRBV7-6 with TRBJ2-2; tentatively, D is TRBD2 (5 bases). This CDR3 spans 14 amino acids. Germline-derived CDR1 and CDR2 are SGHVS and FNYEAQ. CDR3 in DNA: TGTGCCAGCAGCTTAGTGGGAGAGACCGGGGAGCTGTCTTTT. Protein product: CASSLVGETGELSF.

In the case of this clonotype: A read error may produce the germline difference seen at one junction end. CDR3 sequence reads: CSARQDTQNRPQHF. The DNA of the CDR3 is TGCAGTGCTAGACAGGACACGCAGAATCGGCCCCAGCATTTT. This rearrangement joins TRBV20-1 to TRBJ1-5; D may be TRBD1 (5 bases). There are 14 residues in the CDR3. Germline loops: CDR1 DFQATT, CDR2 SNEGSKA (reference sequence).

The chain combines TRBV10-3 with TRBJ2-7; D might be TRBD2 (7 bases). Germline CDR1 is ENHRY and CDR2 is SYGVKD. This CDR3 has 13 residues. V was trimmed by 8 bases and J by 5 bases, leaving 16 bases between them. The CDR3 loop is CAIGGGSPNEQYF. CDR3 DNA: TGTGCCATCGGGGGCGGGAGCCCTAACGAGCAGTACTTC.

This clonotype was seen repeatedly, ten times or more. V gene TRBV4-3 combines with J gene TRBJ1-5; TRBD1 might be the D (6 bases). Trimming cost V 0 bases and J 1 base, with 7 bases left between them. CDR3 length: 15 amino acids. Germline V gene lookup returns CDR1 LGHNA and CDR2 YSLEER. The DNA for the CDR3 is TGCGCCAGCAGCCAAGAGGACAGAAGCAATCAGCCCCAGCATTTT. This translates into CASSQEDRSNQPQHF.

This clonotype was seen more than once but under ten times. This chain joins TRBV4-3 and TRBJ2-7, with 9 nucleotides matching TRBD2. Germline CDR1 is LGHNA and CDR2 is YSLEER. After removal of 0 bases from V and 7 bases from J, the junction contained 7 bases not matched to a gene. This CDR3 is built from 15 residues. CDR3 in DNA: TGCGCCAGCAGCCAAGATACTTCTAGCGGGGTAGAGCAGTACTTC. This gives the protein CASSQDTSSGVEQYF.

The chain uses TRBV7-9 and TRBJ1-6; no definite D call. This CDR3 region has 12 residues. V dropped 8 bases and J dropped 10 bases, with 12 bases sitting between them. Germline assignment: CDR1 SEHNR and CDR2 FQNEAQ (reference sequence). The CDR3 here is CASGYRESPLHF. CDR3 in DNA: TGTGCCAGCGGGTATCGGGAGTCACCCCTCCACTTT.